These 26 T cell receptor beta chains were sequenced from one sample in a study of cytomegalovirus exposure and HLA in healthy donors. The PCR had 60 Vbeta and 13 Jbeta primers. The protocol was immunoSEQ multiplex PCR, while the TCRdb copy is restricted to in-frame clones and leaves out a portion. The sample lists roughly 120,000 clones; 81% were seen once. The sample comprised PBMCs. These receptors were taken from a man aged 40-55 years in good health and CMV-seronegative.

The chain uses TRBV5-5 and TRBJ2-1, with 8 nucleotides matching TRBD1. Germline CDR1 is SGHKS and CDR2 is YYEKEE (reference sequence). After removal of 4 bases from V and 5 bases from J, the junction contained 8 bases not matched to a gene. This CDR3 comprises 15 residues. CDR3 amino acids: CASSHRQGRNNEQFF. Here the CDR3 DNA reads TGTGCCAGCAGCCACCGACAGGGGAGAAACAATGAGCAGTTCTTC.

The rearrangement joins TRBV4-3 to TRBJ2-3; maybe TRBD1 (6 bases). The CDR3 has 14 amino acids. Germline assignment: CDR1 LGHNA and CDR2 YSLEER. V lost 0 bases and J lost 6, with 10 bases in between. CDR3 protein: CASSQEGGTDTQYF. DNA of the CDR3: TGCGCCAGCAGCCAAGAAGGGGGTACCGATACGCAGTATTTT.

The sample holds one count of this clone. The chain employs TRBV18 and TRBJ1-1; possible D gene TRBD1, 5 bases. The CDR3 totals 14 residues. Germline CDR1 and CDR2: KGHSH and LQKENI. V was pared by 3 bases and J by 3 bases, with 11 bases between. CDR3 bases: TGTGCCAGCTCACCCAGGGCGGATTACACTGAAGCTTTCTTT. This translates into CASSPRADYTEAFF. Variable domain in full (rest from reference TRBV18 and TRBJ1-1): NAGVMQNPRHLVRRRGQEARLRCSPMKGHSHVYWYRQLPEEGLKFMVYLQKENIIDESGMPKERFSAEFPKEGPSILRIQQVVRGDSAAYFCASSPRADYTEAFFGQGTRLTVV.

The V and J genes are TRBV5-1 and TRBJ2-2; D uncertain. Germline CDR1 reads SGHRS; CDR2 reads YFSETQ. The length of the CDR3 is 13 residues. The ends were cut back, 0 bases at V and 6 bases at J, with 6 bases in the middle. The CDR3 nucleotides are TGCGCCAGCAGCTTGGCTACCGCCGGGGAGCTGTTTTTT. Residues: CASSLATAGELFF.

This rearrangement joins TRBV30 to TRBJ1-1, with 7 positions matching TRBD1. Germline-derived CDR1 and CDR2 are GTSNPN and SVGIG (reference sequence). This CDR3 contains 14 residues. The V segment lost 4 bases and the J segment 2 bases; nucleotides outside the gene matches: 7. As DNA, the CDR3 is TGTGCCTGGAATAAACAGGGGAGAAACACTGAAGCTTTCTTT. Its translation: CAWNKQGRNTEAFF.

The chain links TRBV6-4 to TRBJ1-1, with no clear D. This CDR3 region has 14 residues. Trimming left V 6 bases short and J 1 base short, with 12 bases between. The germline gives CDR1 MRHNA, CDR2 SNTAGT. Here the CDR3 reads CASRLHDPNTEAFF. For the CDR3, the DNA is TGTGCCAGCAGACTACACGACCCGAACACTGAAGCTTTCTTT.

The V and J genes are TRBV15 and TRBJ1-2; 7 bases are a match to TRBD1. The CDR3 extends over 14 amino acids. The germline V gene encodes CDR1 LNHNV and CDR2 YYDKDF (reference sequence). Trimming took 7 bases from V and 7 from J; bases not matched to a gene: 12. The CDR3 sequence is CATTLGRQGGGYTF. The CDR3 bases are TGTGCCACCACTCTCGGACGACAGGGAGGTGGCTACACCTTC. The variable domain in full, with the rest retrieved from reference TRBV15 and TRBJ1-2, is DAMVIQNPRYQVTQFGKPVTLSCSQTLNHNVMYWYQQKSSQAPKLLFHYYDKDFNNEADTPDNFQSRRPNTSFCFLDIRSPGLGDTAMYLCATTLGRQGGGYTFGSGTRLTVV.

V is TRBV28 and J is TRBJ1-2; 10 bases fit TRBD1. Germline-derived CDR1 and CDR2 are MDHEN and SYDVKM. V trimming: 5 bases; J trimming: 8 bases; junction bases outside the gene matches: 8. The CDR3 length is 14 residues. The chain's CDR3 is CASSPPGQGFGYTF. The DNA of the CDR3 is TGTGCCAGCAGTCCGCCGGGACAGGGGTTCGGCTACACCTTC.

The genes are TRBV5-4 and TRBJ2-7; weak D call: TRBD2 (6 bases). Germline lookup yields CDR1 SGHNT and CDR2 YYREEE (reference sequence). Deletions cut 2 bases from V and 2 bases from J, with 14 bases between. The CDR3 runs to 15 residues. In DNA form, the CDR3 reads TGTGCCAGCAGCTTCCGGGGGAGGCCTACCTACGAGCAGTACTTC. Its translation: CASSFRGRPTYEQYF.

This clone was detected only a few times. The rearrangement links TRBV10-3 to TRBJ2-3; maybe TRBD1 (6 bases). CDR1 and CDR2 from the germline V gene are ENHRY and SYGVKD. The CDR3 covers 13 residues. Trimming took 9 bases from V and 4 from J, leaving 14 bases between them. DNA for the CDR3: TGTGCCATATCTACAGGGATCGCAGATACGCAGTATTTT. Its protein product is CAISTGIADTQYF.

The J gene is TRBJ2-1, the V gene TRBV7-9, with TRBD2 matching over 7 bases. V trimming: 8 bases; J trimming: 15 bases; junction bases outside the gene matches: 16. CDR3 length: 13 residues. Per the germline V gene, CDR1 is SEHNR and CDR2 is FQNEAQ (reference sequence). DNA for the CDR3: TGTGCCAGCGTCGAGGGGTCGGGAGGCCTGCCGTTCTTC. This gives the protein CASVEGSGGLPFF.

The chain combines TRBV6-5 with TRBJ2-5; the D is unclear. The V and J ends lost 2 bases and 2 bases respectively, with 6 bases between them. CDR3 length: 13 residues. Germline loops: CDR1 MNHEY, CDR2 SVGAGI. CDR3 residues: CASSYPGQETQYF. CDR3 coding DNA: TGTGCCAGCAGTTACCCCGGGCAAGAGACCCAGTACTTC.

This clone was seen only a few times. The chain joins TRBV4-3 to TRBJ1-6, with D possibly TRBD1 on 6 matching bases. V lost 0 bases and J lost 14, with 14 bases in between. The CDR3 sequence is 14 residues long. Germline V gene lookup returns CDR1 LGHNA and CDR2 YSLEER. CDR3 nucleotide sequence: TGCGCCAGCAGCCAAGAAGAGGGGGAAGGTACCCTCCACTTT. Amino acids: CASSQEEGEGTLHF.

The chain uses TRBV6-5 and TRBJ1-2; D possibly corresponds to TRBD1 (6 bases). The CDR3 runs to 13 residues. Trimming removed 6 bases at V and 4 bases at J, with 12 bases between. CDR1 is MNHEY and CDR2 is SVGAGI in the germline V gene. The CDR3 bases are TGTGCCAGCAGAGGACAGAATTCCTATGGCTACACCTTC. The encoded protein is CASRGQNSYGYTF.

A single count supports this clone. The same CDR3 is also encoded by other DNA sequences in this sample. The chain has TRBV4-3 and TRBJ1-1; 7 bases map to TRBD1. The CDR3 is 13 residues long. V was clipped by 4 bases and J by 2 bases; unmatched bases: 1. Germline assignment: CDR1 LGHNA and CDR2 YSLEER. The CDR3 nucleotides read TGCGCCAGCAGCCGGACAGGTAACACTGAAGCTTTCTTT. Translation: CASSRTGNTEAFF.

The genes are TRBV6-1 and TRBJ2-1; 7 bases fit TRBD1. Unmatched junction bases numbered 4, after V lost 5 bases and J lost 0 bases. The CDR3 totals 15 residues. Germline CDR1 MNHNS, CDR2 SASEGT. CDR3 loop: CASSSTGSSYNEQFF. Written as DNA, the CDR3 is TGTGCCAGCAGTTCGACAGGGAGCTCCTACAATGAGCAGTTCTTC.

The chain is built from TRBV6-6 and TRBJ1-4; TRBD1 matches 8 bases. Germline CDR1 is MNHNY and CDR2 is SVGAGI (reference sequence). V trimming: 10 bases; J trimming: 6 bases; junction bases outside the gene matches: 10. The CDR3 contains 14 residues. The CDR3 loop reads CAISQTGVDEKLFF. The CDR3 DNA is TGTGCCATCAGCCAGACAGGGGTGGATGAAAAACTGTTTTTT.

Details on this clone: A junction boundary mismatches the germline segment, possibly from a read error. The DNA for the CDR3 is TGTGCCAGCAGCTTTTGGCTAGCGGGGGGTGGGGCCAACGGCCTGACTTTC. Encoded protein: CASSFWLAGGGANGLTF. The chain combines TRBV5-4 with TRBJ2-6; TRBD2 agrees at 11 bases. The CDR3 is made up of 17 amino acids. Per the germline V gene, CDR1 is SGHNT and CDR2 is YYREEE (reference sequence).

The J gene is TRBJ1-3, the V gene TRBV15, with D possibly TRBD1 on 5 matching bases. This CDR3 is built from 13 residues. V was shortened by 8 bases and J by 0 bases, with 8 bases between the two germline ends. Per germline, CDR1 LNHNV and CDR2 YYDKDF (reference sequence). CDR3 in amino acids: CATGAVSGNTIYF. CDR3 DNA sequence: TGTGCCACCGGGGCCGTCTCTGGAAACACCATATATTTT.

This clone was picked up one time. The chain recombines TRBV15 with TRBJ2-1; 8 nucleotides match TRBD2. The germline CDR1 and CDR2 sequences are LNHNV and YYDKDF (reference sequence). The CDR3 length is 16 residues. Germline trimming cut 2 bases from V and 1 base from J; bases unmatched to any gene: 4. CDR3 amino acids: CATSRRTSGSYNEQFF. The CDR3 DNA reads TGTGCCACCAGCAGACGAACTAGCGGTTCCTACAATGAGCAGTTCTTC.

J is TRBJ2-1 and V is TRBV4-3; 10 positions match TRBD2. The CDR3 is 20 amino acids. Trimming removed 1 base from V and 0 bases from J; junction bases left unmatched: 12. CDR1 and CDR2 (germline): LGHNA, YSLEER. Here the CDR3 DNA reads TGCGCCAGCAGCCAAGTATTGGCTAGCGGGGGCCTGAGCTCCTACAATGAGCAGTTCTTC. Amino acid sequence: CASSQVLASGGLSSYNEQFF.

This clone was observed a few times. The rearrangement uses TRBV11-2 and TRBJ2-3; 9 nucleotides match TRBD2. The length of the CDR3 is 15 residues. Germline assignment: CDR1 SGHAT and CDR2 FQNNGV. The J segment lost 2 bases and the V segment lost 2 bases, leaving 2 bases of the junction unmatched. DNA of the CDR3: TGTGCCAGCAGCTTAACTAGCGGGTTCACAGATACGCAGTATTTT. The encoded protein is CASSLTSGFTDTQYF.

As DNA, the CDR3 is TGTGCCAGCAGCCTTGCGGGGGGCCCAGATACGCAGTATTTT. Residues: CASSLAGGPDTQYF. This chain connects TRBV5-4 to TRBJ2-3; 8 bases map to TRBD2. Losses at the gene ends were 4 bases for V and 4 bases for J; bases not matched to a gene: 5. This CDR3 region has 14 residues. Germline V gene data show CDR1 as SGHNT and CDR2 as YYREEE (reference sequence). Full variable domain (outside the CDR3, taken from reference TRBV5-4 and TRBJ2-3): ETGVTQSPTHLIKTRGQQVTLRCSSQSGHNTVSWYQQALGQGPQFIFQYYREEENGRGNFPPRFSGLQFPNYSSELNVNALELDDSALYLCASSLAGGPDTQYFGPGTRLTVL.

The chain has TRBV27 and TRBJ2-7; 15 bases map to TRBD2. The V gene's germline CDR1 is MNHEY and CDR2 SMNVEV (reference sequence). This CDR3 spans 16 amino acids. V was clipped by 4 bases and J by 4 bases; unmatched bases: 5. CDR3 protein: CASSSPGTSGRYEQYF. The DNA for the CDR3 is TGTGCCAGCAGTTCCCCCGGGACTAGCGGGAGGTACGAGCAGTACTTC.

This clone was detected a few times. Additional DNA sequences in this sample encode the identical CDR3. The chain links TRBV28 to TRBJ1-2; D might be TRBD1 (6 bases). This CDR3 has 13 residues. Trimming shortened V by 5 bases and J by 7 bases, and 14 bases separated the two germline ends. Germline CDR1 MDHEN, CDR2 SYDVKM. The CDR3 loop reads CASSVGTRSGYTF. DNA of the CDR3: TGTGCCAGCAGTGTCGGGACAAGAAGTGGCTACACCTTC.

The chain carries TRBV7-9 and TRBJ2-1; D is possibly TRBD2 (5 bases). The CDR3 is 13 residues long. V lost 4 bases to trimming and J lost 8 bases, with 12 bases between them. Germline CDR1 reads SEHNR; CDR2 reads FQNEAQ (reference sequence). CDR3 sequence reads: CASSSRGFYEQFF. As DNA, the CDR3 is TGTGCCAGCAGCTCCCGGGGATTTTATGAGCAGTTCTTC.